In this sample, the clone carrying this TCR beta chain turned up a few times. The sequenced template was cDNA made from the entire isolated RNA. Data came from immunoSEQ multiplex PCR; TCRdb stores just in-frame clones and leaves some out. Of about 320,000 clones in the sample, around 13% were seen once. The entry originates in a study of beta chain features in type 1 diabetes. CDR3 length: 15 residues. The V gene lost 2 bases and the J gene lost 2 bases, with 12 bases spanning the gap. Looked up from germline, CDR1 is SGHVS and CDR2 is FQNEAQ. CD4+ naive, central memory, regulatory and stem cell-like memory cells were sorted via CD45RO/CCR7/CD25/CD127/CD95/CD27.

This receptor was identified in a man aged 30 to 39 in good health. The chain couples TRBV7-8 to TRBJ2-5; no definite D call. Sample: central memory CD4+ T cells from blood. CDR3 loop: CASSLRNSFQETQYF. CDR3 coding DNA: TGTGCCAGCAGCTTAAGGAACAGCTTTCAAGAGACCCAGTACTTC.